This T cell receptor (beta chain) was retrieved from a study of blood T cell repertoires in COVID-19. Background on the study: Samples came from the United States, Italy and Spain, spanning acute and convalescent COVID-19. From T cells, B-cell-depleted T cells, or PBMCs came the material, which was cDNA or gDNA.

Germline V gene sequence: CDR1 MNHNY, CDR2 SVGAGI (reference sequence). The CDR3 contains 16 residues. V lost 4 bases and J lost 4; bases outside the gene matches: 6. In the authors' methods: Scientists estimated how many nucleated cells there were by amplifying reference gene primers. Clones were read by immunoSEQ multiplex PCR, and TCRdb kept only the in-frame ones, dropping some. The DNA was the basis for D and trimming; V, J and clone size are from that table. The table has 130,000 to 150,000 clones, 70% to 85% seen once. The sequence was collected from a woman at least 80 years old in a cohort sampled during active or convalescent COVID-19. Sequenced sample: peripheral blood. V and J are TRBV6-6 and TRBJ2-1; the match to TRBD2 covers 11 bases. The CDR3 reads CASSSIAGGDYNEQFF. The CDR3 DNA follows: TGTGCCAGCAGTTCGATAGCGGGGGGGGATTACAATGAGCAGTTCTTC.